Detailed here is one T cell receptor beta chain. Its antigen remains unknown. TCR beta libraries used about 2 micrograms of DNA from cryopreserved PBMCs. Assay used: immunoSEQ multiplex PCR; TCRdb lists only in-frame clones, some missing. The repertoire holds some 200,000 clones, with approximately 79% as singletons. The V gene lost 0 bases and the J gene lost 2 bases, with 21 bases spanning the gap. The germline gives CDR1 SGDLS, CDR2 YYNGEE. CDR3 length: 19 residues. This specimen comes from a study of cytotoxic CD8 clonotypes in ibrutinib-treated CLL. Study-level information: The subjects consisted of approximately ten relapsed/refractory and roughly 15 treatment-naive individuals, with around 17 IGHV unmutated. Study findings and constraints: Clonality rose at ibrutinib response, held steady in sustained remission, and fell toward baseline at progression.

This sequence was found in a human donor with chronic lymphocytic leukemia. This rearrangement joins TRBV9 to TRBJ2-1; no firm D call. Sequenced here: PBMCs, sampled after 12 months of ibrutinib treatment. CDR3 DNA: TGTGCCAGCAGCGTAGCCTCCGACCGATCTGACCGGGCCTACAATGAGCAGTTCTTC. Protein: CASSVASDRSDRAYNEQFF. The entire variable domain, with the rest obtained from reference TRBV9 and TRBJ2-1, is as follows: DSGVTQTPKHLITATGQRVTLRCSPRSGDLSVYWYQQSLDQGLQFLIQYYNGEERAKGNILERFSAQQFPDLHSELNLSSLELGDSALYFCASSVASDRSDRAYNEQFFGPGTRLTVL.